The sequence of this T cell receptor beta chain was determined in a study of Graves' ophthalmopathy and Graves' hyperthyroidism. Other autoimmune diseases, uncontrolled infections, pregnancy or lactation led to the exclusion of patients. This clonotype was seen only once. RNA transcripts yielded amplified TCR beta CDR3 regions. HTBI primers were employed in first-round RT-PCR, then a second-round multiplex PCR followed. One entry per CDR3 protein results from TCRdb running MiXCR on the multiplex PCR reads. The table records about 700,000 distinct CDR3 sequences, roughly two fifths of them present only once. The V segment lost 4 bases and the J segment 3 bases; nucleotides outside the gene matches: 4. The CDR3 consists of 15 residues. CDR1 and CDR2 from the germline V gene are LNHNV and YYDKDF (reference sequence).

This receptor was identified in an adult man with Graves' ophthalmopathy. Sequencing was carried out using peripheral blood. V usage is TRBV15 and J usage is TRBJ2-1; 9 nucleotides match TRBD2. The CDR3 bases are TGTGCCACCAGCAAAAGACTAGCGGACTACAATGAGCAGTTCTTC. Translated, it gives CATSKRLADYNEQFF. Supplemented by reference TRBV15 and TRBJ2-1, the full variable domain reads DAMVIQNPRYQVTQFGKPVTLSCSQTLNHNVMYWYQQKSSQAPKLLFHYYDKDFNNEADTPDNFQSRRPNTSFCFLDIRSPGLGDTAMYLCATSKRLADYNEQFFGPGTRLTVL.